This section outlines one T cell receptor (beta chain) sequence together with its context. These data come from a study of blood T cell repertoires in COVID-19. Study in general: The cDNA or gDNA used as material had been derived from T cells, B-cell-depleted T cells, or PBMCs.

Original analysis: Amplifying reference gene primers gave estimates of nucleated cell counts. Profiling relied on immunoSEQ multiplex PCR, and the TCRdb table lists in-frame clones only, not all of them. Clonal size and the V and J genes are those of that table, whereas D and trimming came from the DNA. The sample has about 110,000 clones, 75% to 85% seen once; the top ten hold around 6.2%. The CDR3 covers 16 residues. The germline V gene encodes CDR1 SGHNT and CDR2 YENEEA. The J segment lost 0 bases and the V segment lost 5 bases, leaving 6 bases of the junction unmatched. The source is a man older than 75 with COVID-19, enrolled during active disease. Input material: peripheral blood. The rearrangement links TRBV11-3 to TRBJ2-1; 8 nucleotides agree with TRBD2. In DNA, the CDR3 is TGTGCCAGCAGCATAAAGAGCGGGAGCTCCTACAATGAGCAGTTCTTC. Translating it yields CASSIKSGSSYNEQFF.